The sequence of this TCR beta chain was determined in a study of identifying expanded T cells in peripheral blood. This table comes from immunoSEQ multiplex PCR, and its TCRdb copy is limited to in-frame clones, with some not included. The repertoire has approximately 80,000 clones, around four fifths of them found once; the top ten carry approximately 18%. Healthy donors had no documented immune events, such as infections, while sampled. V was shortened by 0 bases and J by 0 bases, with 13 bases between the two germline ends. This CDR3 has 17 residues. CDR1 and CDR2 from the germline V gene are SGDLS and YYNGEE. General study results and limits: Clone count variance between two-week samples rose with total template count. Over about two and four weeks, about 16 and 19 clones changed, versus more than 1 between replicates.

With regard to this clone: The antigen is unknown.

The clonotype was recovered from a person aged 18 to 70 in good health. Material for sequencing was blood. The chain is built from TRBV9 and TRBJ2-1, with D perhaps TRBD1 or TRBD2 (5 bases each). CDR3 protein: CASSVAVGVDSYNEQFF. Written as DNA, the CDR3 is TGTGCCAGCAGCGTAGCTGTGGGGGTGGACTCCTACAATGAGCAGTTCTTC.